This record looks at one TCR beta chain sequence and its context. Its matching antigen is unknown. The data were obtained in a study of a mutant IDH1 vaccine in newly diagnosed glioma. The CDR3 has 16 residues. Germline lookup yields CDR1 SNHLY and CDR2 FYNNEI. The ends lost 8 bases at V and 7 bases at J; junction bases unmatched: 12. The repertoire was sequenced with immunoSEQ multiplex PCR; TCRdb's copy has only in-frame clones and lacks some. In the table there are 75,000 to 95,000 clones, roughly 91% of which are singletons. Study-wide findings and caveats: Most patients, 93.3%, showed vaccine-induced immune responses.

Time point defined: week 47, end of study. The study gave 300 ug of mutant IDH1 20-mer peptide per vaccine dose, with topical imiquimod. The rearrangement joins TRBV2 to TRBJ1-6; 9 nucleotides align to TRBD1. The receptor's source is a woman between 45 and 60 years old with glioma. The sequenced sample was PBMCs, obtained from a glioma patient whose treatment included an IDH1 peptide vaccine. The DNA for the CDR3 is TGTGCCAGCGGGGGGGGCCGGGACAGGGCAAATTCACCCCTCCACTTT. Translated: CASGGGRDRANSPLHF.